The 13 T cell receptor beta chains below all came from one sample that was sequenced in a study of blood T cells in healthy people across ages. Sample-barcoded 5' priming and a J-beta primer mix drove a second PCR of about 6 to 12 cycles. MiXCR, applied by TCRdb to the 5' RACE reads, yields one record per CDR3 protein. The sample lists approximately 790,000 distinct CDR3 sequences, 55% to 65% occurring once. The specimen was blood. These TCRs come from a man aged 25 to 45 in good health.

This clonotype has a handful of counts. As DNA, the CDR3 is TGTGCCAGTAACTCCTACAGCAATCAGCCCCAGCATTTT. The encoded protein is CASNSYSNQPQHF. The V call is TRBV19, the J call TRBJ1-5; D uncertain. Germline-derived CDR1 and CDR2 are LNHDA and SQIVND (reference sequence). The CDR3 is 13 residues long. Trimming shortened V by 7 bases and J by 1 base, and 8 bases separated the two germline ends.

This clonotype was detected only a few times. The chain links TRBV14 to TRBJ2-5; 13 positions match TRBD2. Looked up from germline, CDR1 is SGHDN and CDR2 is FVKESK. V shed 5 bases and J 2 bases; nucleotides not matched to a gene: 5. This CDR3 has 16 residues. Here the CDR3 DNA reads TGTGCCAGCAGCAACGGACTAGCGGGGGCTCAAGAGACCCAGTACTTC. It codes for CASSNGLAGAQETQYF.

The chain couples TRBV7-2 to TRBJ2-1, with D possibly TRBD1 on 6 matching bases. Trimming left V 3 bases short and J 7 bases short, with 16 bases between. Germline lookup yields CDR1 SGHTA and CDR2 FQGNSA. This CDR3 is built from 15 residues. The CDR3 protein is CASSFIWGRRNEQFF. The DNA of the CDR3 is TGTGCCAGCAGCTTTATCTGGGGGCGGAGGAATGAGCAGTTCTTC.

This clonotype was found many times. The V call is TRBV19, the J call TRBJ2-3; D is ambiguous. Trimming cost V 5 bases and J 2 bases, with 11 bases left between them. The CDR3 length is 14 residues. In germline, CDR1 is LNHDA, CDR2 SQIVND (reference sequence). The CDR3 DNA reads as TGTGCCAGTAGTCGCTTCGCAAACACAGATACGCAGTATTTT. Translating gives CASSRFANTDTQYF.

The rearrangement links TRBV25-1 to TRBJ2-7, with 7 bases identical to TRBD1. The CDR3 length is 13 residues. CDR1 MGHDK and CDR2 SYGVNS come from the germline V gene. The J segment lost 0 bases and the V segment lost 11 bases, leaving 7 bases of the junction unmatched. CDR3 region: CASGTAVSYEQYF. The DNA for the CDR3 is TGTGCCTCCGGGACAGCCGTCTCCTACGAGCAGTACTTC.

Comment on this clonotype: An end of the junction does not agree with germline; a read error may underlie this. V gene TRBV6-1 combines with J gene TRBJ1-2, with D unclear. The germline CDR1 and CDR2 sequences are MNHNS and SASEGT. CDR3 length: 13 amino acids. CDR3 residues: CASSEVGNHGYTF. The CDR3 DNA reads as TGTGCCAGCAGTGAAGTTGGTAACCATGGCTACACCTTC.

The genes are TRBV7-2 and TRBJ2-7; 11 bases match TRBD2. Germline CDR1 is SGHTA and CDR2 is FQGNSA. V lost 3 bases, J lost 4 bases, and 8 bases stayed unmatched. CDR3 length: 16 residues. CDR3 amino acids: CASSFGLAGGVYEQYF. CDR3 in DNA: TGTGCCAGCAGCTTCGGTCTAGCGGGGGGAGTTTACGAGCAGTACTTC.

The rearrangement links TRBV20-1 to TRBJ2-5, with TRBD1 matching over 9 bases. There are 15 residues in the CDR3. V gave up 5 bases and J gave up 3 bases; unmatched junction bases: 10. Germline values: CDR1 DFQATT, CDR2 SNEGSKA (reference sequence). The CDR3 is CSARESTGGEETQYF. The CDR3 coding sequence is TGCAGTGCTCGCGAAAGTACAGGGGGCGAAGAGACCCAGTACTTC.

The V and J genes are TRBV27 and TRBJ2-5; TRBD2 agrees at 8 bases. This CDR3 is built from 16 residues. Trimming removed 6 bases from V and 3 bases from J; junction bases left unmatched: 12. In germline, CDR1 is MNHEY, CDR2 SMNVEV (reference sequence). This CDR3 is CASRTLRRAGEETQYF. CDR3 sequence (DNA): TGTGCCAGCAGGACCCTCCGACGAGCGGGGGAAGAGACCCAGTACTTC.

A remark on this clonotype: At one of its ends the junction is not consistent with the germline gene, which may arise from a read error. The chain combines TRBV24-1 with TRBJ2-3; 8 bases agree with TRBD1. Germline loops: CDR1 KGHDR, CDR2 SFDVKD. The CDR3 covers 16 residues. The CDR3 loop reads CATSDPGTGRTDTQYF. Written as DNA, the CDR3 is TGTGCCACCAGTGACCCCGGGACAGGACGCACGGATACGCAGTATTTT.

The chain employs TRBV7-2 and TRBJ1-6; 7 bases agree with TRBD1. This CDR3 has 17 amino acids. Germline CDR1 and CDR2: SGHTA and FQGNSA. The ends lost 5 bases at V and 3 bases at J; junction bases unmatched: 10. CDR3 sequence reads: CASSPRQGVNYNSPLHF. The CDR3 bases are TGTGCCAGCAGCCCCCGACAGGGTGTCAACTATAATTCACCCCTCCACTTT.

This clonotype appeared once. The gene calls are TRBV7-3 and TRBJ2-1; 11 nucleotides agree with TRBD2. Trimming took 10 bases from V and 8 from J; bases not matched to a gene: 10. CDR1 is SGHTA and CDR2 is FQGTGA in the germline V gene. The CDR3 totals 14 residues. CDR3 in DNA: TGTGCCAACAGGGATACTAGCGGGGGACATGAGCAGTTCTTC. It translates to CANRDTSGGHEQFF. Filled out from reference TRBV7-3 and TRBJ2-1, the complete variable domain reads GAGVSQTPSNKVTEKGKYVELRCDPISGHTALYWYRQSLGQGPEFLIYFQGTGAADDSGLPNDRFFAVRPEGSVSTLKIQRTERGDSAVYLCANRDTSGGHEQFFGPGTRLTVL.

V is TRBV4-1 and J is TRBJ2-3; 9 bases agree with TRBD2. There are 17 residues in the CDR3. With V trimmed by 3 bases and J by 5 bases, 12 bases remained unmatched. Germline V lookup: CDR1 MGHRA, CDR2 YSYEKL. The CDR3 region has the DNA TGCGCCAGCAGCCAGGACAGGAGCGGGGGGACCGGAGATACGCAGTATTTT. The encoded protein is CASSQDRSGGTGDTQYF.